These 21 T cell receptor beta chains share one sample of origin, sequenced in a study of blood T cell repertoires in COVID-19. This table comes from immunoSEQ multiplex PCR, and its TCRdb copy is limited to in-frame clones, with some not included. The sample carries tens of thousands of clones, approximately 80% recorded once. Source material: peripheral blood. Every receptor here comes from a human donor with active or convalescent COVID-19. The donor label of this sample is uncertain.

This rearrangement joins TRBV2 to TRBJ2-1; perhaps TRBD2 as D (6 bases). The V gene lost 8 bases and the J gene lost 8 bases, with 22 bases spanning the gap. This CDR3 spans 15 amino acids. The germline gives CDR1 SNHLY, CDR2 FYNNEI. The CDR3 loop is CASSPRRTKIDEQFF. DNA for the CDR3: TGTGCCAGCTCCCCCCGGCGGACTAAGATCGATGAGCAGTTCTTC.

The chain combines TRBV18 with TRBJ1-2, with D unresolved. The CDR3 covers 14 residues. Germline V gene sequence: CDR1 KGHSH, CDR2 LQKENI. Trimming stripped 2 bases from V and 7 bases from J, with 14 bases between. CDR3 in amino acids: CASSPGTSRGGYTF. The CDR3 DNA reads as TGTGCCAGCTCACCAGGAACGTCTCGGGGTGGCTACACCTTC.

V and J are TRBV7-2 and TRBJ2-1, with 13 positions matching TRBD2. The CDR3 loop spans 17 amino acids. Germline CDR1 reads SGHTA; CDR2 reads FQGNSA. Losses at the gene ends were 5 bases for V and 6 bases for J; bases not matched to a gene: 10. The CDR3 region has the DNA TGTGCCAGCAGCATCCGACTAGCGGGAGGACCGAGCAATGAGCAGTTCTTC. Its translation is CASSIRLAGGPSNEQFF.

The CDR3, as DNA: TGTGCCAGCAGCTTAGGGCGGACAGGGACCCAGTACTTC. Translated: CASSLGRTGTQYF. The chain combines TRBV7-7 with TRBJ2-5; 7 positions agree with TRBD1. Germline CDR1 SSHAT, CDR2 FNYEAQ (reference sequence). Unmatched junction bases numbered 3, after V lost 1 base and J lost 7 bases. CDR3 length: 13 residues.

The chain joins TRBV28 to TRBJ1-1, with TRBD1 identical over 9 bases. The CDR3 consists of 14 residues. CDR1 is MDHEN, CDR2 SYDVKM, per germline. The V segment lost 3 bases and the J segment 11 bases; nucleotides outside the gene matches: 10. The CDR3 DNA reads TGTGCCAGCAGTTTTATGGGACAGGGAAGAAAGGCTTTCTTT. Residues: CASSFMGQGRKAFF.

This clone came up a few times. The chain's CDR3 is CASSLNPNPGTGGNTIYF. The CDR3 DNA reads TGCGCCAGCAGCTTAAACCCAAATCCCGGGACAGGGGGAAACACCATATATTTT. The chain employs TRBV5-1 and TRBJ1-3; TRBD1 matches 9 bases. Per the germline V gene, CDR1 is SGHRS and CDR2 is YFSETQ. V dropped 2 bases and J dropped 4; count of bases not matched to a gene: 13. This CDR3 comprises 18 residues.

The gene calls are TRBV2 and TRBJ1-6; no definite D call. The V and J ends lost 4 bases and 6 bases respectively, with 10 bases between them. This CDR3 spans 14 amino acids. CDR1 and CDR2 (germline): SNHLY, FYNNEI. CDR3 in DNA: TGTGCCAGCAGTGTCCTAGCAGTTAATTCACCCCTCCACTTT. Amino acid sequence: CASSVLAVNSPLHF.

The CDR3: CASSLPRDDETQYF. CDR3 DNA sequence: TGTGCCAGCAGTTTGCCCAGGGATGACGAGACCCAGTACTTC. The chain recombines TRBV28 with TRBJ2-5; D might be TRBD1 (5 bases). This CDR3 region has 14 residues. V gave up 3 bases and J gave up 5 bases, with 13 bases separating them. CDR1 is MDHEN, CDR2 SYDVKM, per germline.

The rearrangement uses TRBV7-9 and TRBJ2-5; TRBD1 aligns across 10 bases. Germline loops: CDR1 SEHNR, CDR2 FQNEAQ (reference sequence). This CDR3 contains 16 residues. Germline trimming cut 5 bases from V and 5 bases from J; bases unmatched to any gene: 11. In nucleotides, the CDR3 is TGTGCCAGCAGCCCAATTCCGGGACAGGGGCCGGAGACCCAGTACTTC. Its translation: CASSPIPGQGPETQYF.

J is TRBJ2-7 and V is TRBV7-9; 9 bases map to TRBD1. The CDR3 runs to 14 residues. Germline lookup yields CDR1 SEHNR and CDR2 FQNEAQ (reference sequence). The J segment lost 5 bases and the V segment lost 4 bases, leaving 6 bases of the junction unmatched. CDR3 loop: CASSYTGGGDEQYF. As DNA, the CDR3 is TGTGCCAGCAGCTACACAGGGGGCGGGGACGAGCAGTACTTC.

The sample holds a few counts of this clone. The chain recombines TRBV7-9 with TRBJ2-1; the match to TRBD2 covers 7 bases. From germline, CDR1 is SEHNR and CDR2 FQNEAQ (reference sequence). The CDR3 runs to 16 residues. The V and J ends lost 5 bases and 4 bases, in that order; junction bases with no gene match: 11. The CDR3 here is CASSPRAGGGYNEQFF. The DNA of the CDR3 is TGTGCCAGCAGCCCGAGAGCGGGCGGGGGTTACAATGAGCAGTTCTTC.

This clone was observed a few times. The chain is built from TRBV7-2 and TRBJ1-2; 9 bases are shared with TRBD1. This CDR3 has 14 residues. Losses at the gene ends were 6 bases for V and 3 bases for J; bases not matched to a gene: 5. Looked up from germline, CDR1 is SGHTA and CDR2 is FQGNSA. The CDR3: CASRTGQGYYGYTF. CDR3 bases: TGTGCCAGCAGGACGGGACAGGGCTACTATGGCTACACCTTC.

The chain recombines TRBV7-7 with TRBJ2-7, with 7 bases identical to TRBD2. This CDR3 has 16 amino acids. Germline CDR1 is SSHAT and CDR2 is FNYEAQ (reference sequence). The ends lost 1 base at V and 7 bases at J; junction bases unmatched: 13. CDR3 residues: CASSLGPGGPPGEQYF. As DNA, the CDR3 is TGTGCCAGCAGCTTAGGTCCGGGAGGCCCGCCGGGGGAGCAGTACTTC.

This chain joins TRBV4-3 and TRBJ1-5; the match to TRBD1 covers 9 bases. Germline CDR1 LGHNA, CDR2 YSLEER. This CDR3 has 15 residues. Trimming cost V 0 bases and J 7 bases; bases outside gene matches: 4. Here the CDR3 DNA reads TGCGCCAGCAGCCAAGATGGGACAGGGAGCCAGCCCCAGCATTTT. Translation: CASSQDGTGSQPQHF.

The V gene is TRBV19, the J gene TRBJ2-1, with TRBD2 identical over 9 bases. Germline lookup yields CDR1 LNHDA and CDR2 SQIVND (reference sequence). The CDR3 contains 14 residues. The J segment lost 7 bases and the V segment lost 8 bases, leaving 9 bases of the junction unmatched. CDR3 region: CASGGDSGRNEQFF. CDR3 DNA: TGTGCCAGTGGGGGGGATAGCGGGAGAAATGAGCAGTTCTTC.

By frequency in the sample, this clone is large. The chain links TRBV4-1 to TRBJ2-2; 14 positions agree with TRBD2. Germline lookup yields CDR1 MGHRA and CDR2 YSYEKL. With V trimmed by 3 bases and J by 4 bases, 10 bases remained unmatched. CDR3 length: 19 residues. The CDR3 coding sequence is TGCGCCAGCAGCCACCCGACTAGCGGGAGGGCCGAGGGCACCGGGGAGCTGTTTTTT. Residues: CASSHPTSGRAEGTGELFF.

This clone was seen a handful of times. The chain links TRBV7-6 to TRBJ1-6; 11 nucleotides line up with TRBD1. CDR1 SGHVS and CDR2 FNYEAQ come from the germline V gene. The V gene end was trimmed by 5 bases and the J gene end by 10 bases; junction bases not matched to a gene: 10. The CDR3 consists of 16 residues. In DNA, the CDR3 is TGTGCCAGCAGCGAGGCCAGGGGACAGGGGGTCTCACCCCTCCACTTT. This translates into CASSEARGQGVSPLHF.

CDR3 DNA: TGTGCCAGTACCTTAACGGGACAGACTAGAAACACCATATATTTT. This encodes CASTLTGQTRNTIYF. The chain is built from TRBV19 and TRBJ1-3; the match to TRBD1 covers 7 bases. This CDR3 is built from 15 residues. Looked up from germline, CDR1 is LNHDA and CDR2 is SQIVND (reference sequence). V gave up 7 bases and J gave up 5 bases; unmatched junction bases: 11.

The chain recombines TRBV6-6 with TRBJ1-3; 8 nucleotides align to TRBD1. CDR3 size: 16 residues. CDR1 is MNHNY and CDR2 is SVGAGI in the germline V gene (reference sequence). Trimming took 3 bases from V and 4 from J; bases not matched to a gene: 8. The chain's CDR3 is CASSYWDRRDGNTIYF. CDR3 nucleotide sequence: TGTGCCAGCAGTTATTGGGACAGGAGGGACGGAAACACCATATATTTT.

A few counts support this clone. V is TRBV4-1 and J is TRBJ1-5, with TRBD1 as a possible D gene (5 bases). Germline assignment: CDR1 MGHRA and CDR2 YSYEKL. CDR3 length equals 15 residues. Trimming left V 0 bases short and J 4 bases short, with 10 bases between. The CDR3 region has the DNA TGCGCCAGCAGCCAAGATGGGGGGGAGAATCAGCCCCAGCATTTT. Residues: CASSQDGGENQPQHF.

The chain links TRBV5-8 to TRBJ2-3; 7 bases match TRBD1. The J segment lost 2 bases and the V segment lost 3 bases, leaving 3 bases of the junction unmatched. Germline values: CDR1 SGHTS, CDR2 YDEGEE. The CDR3 loop spans 14 amino acids. In DNA form, the CDR3 reads TGTGCCAGCAGCTCGACAGGGTCCACAGATACGCAGTATTTT. Translation: CASSSTGSTDTQYF.